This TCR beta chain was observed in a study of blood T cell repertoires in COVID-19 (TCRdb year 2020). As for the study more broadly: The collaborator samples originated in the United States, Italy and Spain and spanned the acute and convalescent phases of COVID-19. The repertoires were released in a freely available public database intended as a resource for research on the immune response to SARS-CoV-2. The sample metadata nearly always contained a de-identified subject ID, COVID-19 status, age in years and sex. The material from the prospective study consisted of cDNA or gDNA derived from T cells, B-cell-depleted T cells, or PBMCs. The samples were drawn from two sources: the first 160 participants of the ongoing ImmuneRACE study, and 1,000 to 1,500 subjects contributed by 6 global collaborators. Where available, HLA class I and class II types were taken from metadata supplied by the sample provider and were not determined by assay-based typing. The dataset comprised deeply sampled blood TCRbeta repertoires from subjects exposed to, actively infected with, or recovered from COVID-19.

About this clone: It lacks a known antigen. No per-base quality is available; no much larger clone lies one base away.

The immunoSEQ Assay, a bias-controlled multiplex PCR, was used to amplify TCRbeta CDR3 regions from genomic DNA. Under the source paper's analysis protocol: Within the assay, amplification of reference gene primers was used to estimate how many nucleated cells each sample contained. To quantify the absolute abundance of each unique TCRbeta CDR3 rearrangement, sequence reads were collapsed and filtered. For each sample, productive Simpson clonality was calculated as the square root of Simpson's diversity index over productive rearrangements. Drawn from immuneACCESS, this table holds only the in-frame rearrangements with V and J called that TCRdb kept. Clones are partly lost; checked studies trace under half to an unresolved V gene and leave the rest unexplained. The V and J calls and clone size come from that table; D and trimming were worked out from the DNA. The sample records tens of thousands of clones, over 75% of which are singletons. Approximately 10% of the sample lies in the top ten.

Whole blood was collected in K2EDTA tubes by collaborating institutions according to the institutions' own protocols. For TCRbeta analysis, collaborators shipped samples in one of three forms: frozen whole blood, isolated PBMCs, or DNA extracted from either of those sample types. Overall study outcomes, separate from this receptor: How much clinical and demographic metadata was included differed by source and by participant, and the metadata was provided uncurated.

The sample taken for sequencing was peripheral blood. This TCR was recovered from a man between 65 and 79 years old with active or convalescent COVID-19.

The CDR3 region: CASSLAGSGAGGNTIYF. The DNA reads as follows: TGCGCCAGCAGCTTGGCTGGTTCAGGGGCAGGGGGAAACACCATATATTTT. The V and J genes are TRBV5-1 and TRBJ1-3, and possibly TRBD1, on 6 matching bases. Trimming at the junction amounts to 0 bases on V and 4 bases on J, and the germline ends lie 17 bases apart. The CDR3 spans 17 residues, from the cysteine through the phenylalanine. The read is trimmed to its CDR3 DNA, 51 bases read in frame from base 1. Via the germline V gene, CDR1 is SGHRS and CDR2 YFSETQ.